This T cell receptor (beta chain) was identified during a study of CD8+CD57+ T cells in acquired aplastic anemia. The wider study: Sorted CD4+ and CD8+ cells yielded DNA averaging around 3.2 ug. For CD4+ cells, healthy donors had an average of approximately 10 million reads. Study-level findings and limits: The number of CD8+ CDR3 sequences shared by patients and controls was about 30. A significant difference in CD8+ Simpson's diversity between patients and controls was not found.

Genomic DNA served as template for TCR beta VDJ and CDR3 profiling. TCRdb re-called the reads with MiXCR, one entry per CDR3 protein. The table lists 200,000 to 250,000 distinct CDR3 sequences, approximately 35% of them singletons, with 1.1% in the top ten. The table lists this clonotype with many counts. Its antigen is undetermined. Unmatched junction bases numbered 5, after V lost 7 bases and J lost 8 bases. Looked up from germline, CDR1 is MNHEY and CDR2 is SMNVEV (reference sequence). This CDR3 is 13 amino acids long. Sequencing was done on a sample of sorted CD4+, CD8+, or CD8+CD57+ T cells (not recorded which) from PBMCs. The sequence came from a human donor in good health, serving as a control. This chain connects TRBV27 to TRBJ1-6, with TRBD1 matching over 7 bases. This CDR3 is CASKQGVYSPLHF. CDR3 in DNA: TGTGCCAGCAAGCAGGGGGTTTATTCACCCCTCCACTTT.